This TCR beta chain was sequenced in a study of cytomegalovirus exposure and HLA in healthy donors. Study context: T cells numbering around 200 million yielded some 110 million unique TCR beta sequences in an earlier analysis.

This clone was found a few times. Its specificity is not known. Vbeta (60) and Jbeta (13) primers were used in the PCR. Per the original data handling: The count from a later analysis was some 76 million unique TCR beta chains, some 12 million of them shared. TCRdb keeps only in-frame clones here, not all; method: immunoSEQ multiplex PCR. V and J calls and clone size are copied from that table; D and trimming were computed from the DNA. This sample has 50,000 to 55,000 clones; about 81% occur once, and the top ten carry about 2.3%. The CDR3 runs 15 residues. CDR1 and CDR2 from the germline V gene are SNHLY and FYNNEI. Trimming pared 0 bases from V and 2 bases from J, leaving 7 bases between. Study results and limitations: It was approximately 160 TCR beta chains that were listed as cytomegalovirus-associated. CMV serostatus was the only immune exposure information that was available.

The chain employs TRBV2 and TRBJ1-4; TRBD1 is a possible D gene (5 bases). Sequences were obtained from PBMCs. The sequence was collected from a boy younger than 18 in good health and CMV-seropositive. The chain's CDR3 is CASSEAQDTNEKLFF. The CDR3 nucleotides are TGTGCCAGCAGTGAAGCACAGGATACTAATGAAAAACTGTTTTTT.